Listed below are T cell receptor beta chains from one sample, sequenced in a study of T cell responses to AZD1222 COVID-19 vaccine. Assay used: immunoSEQ multiplex PCR; TCRdb lists only in-frame clones, some missing. In the table there are around 270,000 clones, 90% to 95% of which are singletons. The specimen was peripheral blood, collected 28 days after the second AZD1222 dose. The origin of the receptors is an adult who received the AZD1222 COVID-19 vaccine. The CDR3 runs from the conserved cysteine through the conserved F or W. A D gene is named only where the DNA matches it firmly. For some rows the clone size is stated as once, few or many, or as a class when expanded; others skip it.

j_call clone_size v_call d_call cdr3_nt cdr3_aa
TRBJ1-2 NA TRBV18 NA TGTGCCAGCTCACCACGAAGGGGCACAAAGCGGGGCTACACCTTC CASSPRRGTKRGYTF
TRBJ2-2 NA TRBV6-5 NA TGTGCCACCGTCGCGGGGACGAACACCGGGGAGCTGTTTTTT CATVAGTNTGELFF
TRBJ2-5 NA TRBV5-4 TRBD2 TGTGCCAGCAGCACCAAGCGGGGGCCGGGAGAGACCCAGTACTTC CASSTKRGPGETQYF
TRBJ2-7 once TRBV28 NA TGTGCCAGCACCCGCTATAAGGGGGCCTACGAGCAGTACTTC CASTRYKGAYEQYF
TRBJ2-7 NA TRBV7-2 NA TGTGCCAGCAGCCACCTAGCGCGGGTCTACGAGCAGTACTTC CASSHLARVYEQYF
TRBJ2-2 NA TRBV28 NA TGTGCCAGCAGTTCGATGGCAGGGATGGGGCCCACCGGGGAGCTGTTTTTT CASSSMAGMGPTGELFF
TRBJ1-5 NA TRBV5-6 NA TGTGCCAGCAGCAGACGGACAGATAGCAATCAGCCCCAGCATTTT CASSRRTDSNQPQHF
TRBJ2-7 NA TRBV6-1 NA TGTGCCAGCAGTGAATGGTCCGGACCACTCAGCTCCTACGAGCAGTACTTC CASSEWSGPLSSYEQYF
TRBJ1-1 NA TRBV3-1/TRBV3-2 NA TGTGCCAGCAGCCAAAGGGGGTATAACACTGAAGCTTTCTTT CASSQRGYNTEAFF
TRBJ2-3 once TRBV5-1 TRBD1 TGCGCCAGCAGCCCGGGGGTCAGGGGGCACGCAGATACGCAGTATTTT CASSPGVRGHADTQYF
TRBJ1-1 NA TRBV28 NA TGTGCCAGCAGTCCCACAGGGCCGAGAGCTTTCTTT CASSPTGPRAFF
TRBJ2-1 NA TRBV27 TRBD2 TGTGCCAGCAGGCTAGCGGGAGGTAATGAGCAGTTCTTC CASRLAGGNEQFF
TRBJ2-7 NA TRBV7-3 TRBD1 TGTGCCAGCAGCTCAACCCGGGACAGGGGGTACGACGAGCAGTACTTC CASSSTRDRGYDEQYF
TRBJ1-5 few TRBV5-6 NA TGTGCCAGCAGCTTGTCTCTTAGCAATCAGCCCCAGCATTTT CASSLSLSNQPQHF
TRBJ2-3 NA TRBV24-1 TRBD2 TGTGCCACCAGTGACCCTAGCGGGGGGCGCACAGATACGCAGTATTTT CATSDPSGGRTDTQYF
TRBJ1-2 NA TRBV20-1 NA TGCAGTGCTAGTGTTGACCACACGGGTTCTAACTATGGCTACACCTTC CSASVDHTGSNYGYTF
TRBJ1-2 NA TRBV7-2 NA TGTGCCAGCAGTTTGGCCCCAGGGGAGTATGGCTACACCTTC CASSLAPGEYGYTF
TRBJ2-7 NA TRBV20-1 NA TGCAGTGCTATCGGGACCGAAGAGCAGTACTTC CSAIGTEEQYF
TRBJ1-1 once TRBV19 NA TGTGCCAGTAGCGGCCGAACTGAAGCTTTCTTT CASSGRTEAFF
TRBJ2-7 once TRBV28 NA TGTGCCAGCAGTTTAGCGGGACTGAGCTACGAGCAGTACTTC CASSLAGLSYEQYF
TRBJ2-5 once TRBV7-3 NA TGTGCCAGCAGCTTAACCGGCAACGGAGAGACCCAGTACTTC CASSLTGNGETQYF
TRBJ1-3 NA TRBV15 NA TGTGCCACCAGCAGAGATAGGGGGTCCGGAAACACCATATATTTT CATSRDRGSGNTIYF
TRBJ2-7 NA TRBV3-1/TRBV3-2 TRBD2 TGTGCCAGCAGCCAAGGCCGGGGGGGGTACGAGCAGTACTTC CASSQGRGGYEQYF
TRBJ2-1 NA TRBV12-3/TRBV12-4 NA TGTGCCAGCAGTTTAAACAGGGTGGGTGAGCAGTTCTTC CASSLNRVGEQFF
TRBJ1-4 NA TRBV7-9 NA TGTGCCAGCAGCTTACGGGGGCAGGCTAATGAAAAACTGTTTTTT CASSLRGQANEKLFF
TRBJ2-7 NA TRBV19 NA TGTGCCAGTACGGGAGGCAGGGGCTTCGACGAGCAGTACTTC CASTGGRGFDEQYF
TRBJ1-1 NA TRBV7-9 TRBD1 TGTGCCAGCAGAAATACAGGGGGTGGCATTTTGAACACTGAAGCTTTCTTT CASRNTGGGILNTEAFF
TRBJ1-3 NA TRBV28 TRBD1 TGTGCCAGCAGTTTATGGGCAGGGGGCGGCTACTCTGGAAACACCATATATTTT CASSLWAGGGYSGNTIYF
TRBJ2-5 once TRBV5-1 TRBD2 TGCGCCAGCAGCCAATGGGGGACTAGCGGCGAAGAGACCCAGTACTTC CASSQWGTSGEETQYF
TRBJ1-2 few TRBV15 NA TGTGCCACCAGCAGAGATAGGATCGGCGAGGGCTACACCTTC CATSRDRIGEGYTF
TRBJ2-3 NA TRBV12-3/TRBV12-4 TRBD2 TGTGCCAGCAGTTCTCGGACTAGGGATACGCAGTATTTT CASSSRTRDTQYF
TRBJ1-1 NA TRBV28 NA TGTGCCAGCAGTTTAAGAGGGCGCGACACTGAAGCTTTCTTT CASSLRGRDTEAFF
TRBJ2-1 NA TRBV28 NA TGTGCCAGTAGACTCAGGGTTACCTACAATGAGCAGTTCTTC CASRLRVTYNEQFF
TRBJ1-3 NA TRBV30 NA TGTGCCTGGATGCGGGGTCTGTTCTCTGGAAACACCATATATTTT CAWMRGLFSGNTIYF
TRBJ1-4 NA TRBV15 TRBD1 TGTGCCACCAGCAGCCCTACAGGGGGCATTGAAAAACTGTTTTTT CATSSPTGGIEKLFF
TRBJ1-1 NA TRBV19 NA TGTGCCAGTACTCTCCGGACGCCCGGAACCACTGAAGCTTTCTTT CASTLRTPGTTEAFF
TRBJ1-2 NA TRBV7-9 NA TGTGCCAGCAGCTTAGAAGGACTGGGGGGCGCTGGCTACACCTTC CASSLEGLGGAGYTF
TRBJ1-1 NA TRBV7-2 TRBD1 TGTGCCAGCAGCGCACAGGGGGCTTCTGAAGCTTTCTTT CASSAQGASEAFF
TRBJ1-1 NA TRBV5-4 NA TGTGCCAGCAGCACTAGGCAGGGATCGAACACTGAAGCTTTCTTT CASSTRQGSNTEAFF
TRBJ1-1 NA TRBV5-4 NA TGTGCCAGCAGACCTGCAGGGTCGAACACTGAAGCTTTCTTT CASRPAGSNTEAFF
TRBJ2-7 NA TRBV30 TRBD1 TGTGCCTGGAGTGTATTGGGACAGGGCCGCTACGAGCAGTACTTC CAWSVLGQGRYEQYF